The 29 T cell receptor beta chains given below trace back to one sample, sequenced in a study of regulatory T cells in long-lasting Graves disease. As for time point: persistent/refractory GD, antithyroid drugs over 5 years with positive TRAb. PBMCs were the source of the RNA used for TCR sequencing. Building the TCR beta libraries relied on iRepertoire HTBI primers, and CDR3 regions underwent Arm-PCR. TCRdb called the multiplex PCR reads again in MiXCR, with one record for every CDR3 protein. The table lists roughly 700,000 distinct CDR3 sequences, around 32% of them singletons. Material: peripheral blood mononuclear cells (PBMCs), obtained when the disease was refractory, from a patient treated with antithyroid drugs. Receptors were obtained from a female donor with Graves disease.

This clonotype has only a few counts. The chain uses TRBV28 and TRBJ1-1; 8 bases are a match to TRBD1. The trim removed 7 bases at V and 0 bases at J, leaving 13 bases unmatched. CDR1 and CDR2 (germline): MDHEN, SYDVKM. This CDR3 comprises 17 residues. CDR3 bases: TGTGCCAGCAACCTGGCACAGGGGGTACTTATGAACACTGAAGCTTTCTTT. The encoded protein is CASNLAQGVLMNTEAFF.

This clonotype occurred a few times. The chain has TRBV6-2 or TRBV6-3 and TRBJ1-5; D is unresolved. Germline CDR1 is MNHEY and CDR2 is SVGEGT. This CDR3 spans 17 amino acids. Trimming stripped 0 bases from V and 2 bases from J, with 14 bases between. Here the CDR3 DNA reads TGTGCCAGCAGTTACTCATCCCCCTCGATTGGCAATCAGCCCCAGCATTTT. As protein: CASSYSSPSIGNQPQHF.

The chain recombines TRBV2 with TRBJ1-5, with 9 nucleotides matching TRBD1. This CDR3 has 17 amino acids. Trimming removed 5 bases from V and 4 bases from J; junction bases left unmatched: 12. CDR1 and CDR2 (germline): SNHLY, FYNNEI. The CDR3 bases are TGTGCCAGCAGTACCAGGACCTCCGGGACAGGGAATCAGCCCCAGCATTTT. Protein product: CASSTRTSGTGNQPQHF. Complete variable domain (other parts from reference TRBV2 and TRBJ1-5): EPEVTQTPSHQVTQMGQEVILRCVPISNHLYFYWYRQILGQKVEFLVSFYNNEISEKSEIFDDQFSVERPDGSNFTLKIRSTKLEDSAMYFCASSTRTSGTGNQPQHFGDGTRLSIL.

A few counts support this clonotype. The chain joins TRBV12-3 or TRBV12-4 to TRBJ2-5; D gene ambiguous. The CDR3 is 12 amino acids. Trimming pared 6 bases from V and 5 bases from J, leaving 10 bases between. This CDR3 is CASSSSKETQYF. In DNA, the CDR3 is TGTGCCAGCAGCTCCTCGAAGGAGACCCAGTACTTC.

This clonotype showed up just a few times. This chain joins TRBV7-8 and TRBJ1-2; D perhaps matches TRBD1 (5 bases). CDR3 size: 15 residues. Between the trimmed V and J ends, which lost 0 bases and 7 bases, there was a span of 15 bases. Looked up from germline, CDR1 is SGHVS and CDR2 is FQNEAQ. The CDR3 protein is CASSLAVQVVGGYTF. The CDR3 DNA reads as TGTGCCAGCAGCTTAGCGGTACAGGTTGTAGGTGGCTACACCTTC.

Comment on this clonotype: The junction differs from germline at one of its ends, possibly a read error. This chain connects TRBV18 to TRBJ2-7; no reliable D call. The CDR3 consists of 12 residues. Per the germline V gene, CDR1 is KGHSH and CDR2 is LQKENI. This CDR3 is CSSSPPSYEQYF. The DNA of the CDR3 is TGTTCCAGCTCACCTCCCTCCTACGAGCAGTACTTC.

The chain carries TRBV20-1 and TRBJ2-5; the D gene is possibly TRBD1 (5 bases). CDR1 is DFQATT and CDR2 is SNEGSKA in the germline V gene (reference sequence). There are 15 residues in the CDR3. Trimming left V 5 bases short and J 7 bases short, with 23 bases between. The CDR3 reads CSALPDRQLLVTQYF. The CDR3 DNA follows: TGCAGTGCTCTACCCGACAGACAGCTCCTCGTGACCCAGTACTTC.

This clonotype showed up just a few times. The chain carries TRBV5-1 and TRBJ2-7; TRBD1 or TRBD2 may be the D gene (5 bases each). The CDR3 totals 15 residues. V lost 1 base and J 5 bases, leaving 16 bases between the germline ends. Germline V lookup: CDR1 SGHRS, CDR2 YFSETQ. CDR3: CASSLIGARVDEQYF. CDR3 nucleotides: TGCGCCAGCAGCTTGATAGGGGCGCGGGTGGACGAGCAGTACTTC.

Here the CDR3 reads CASKNRAPYNEQFF. The CDR3 DNA reads as TGTGCCAGCAAAAACAGGGCCCCCTACAATGAGCAGTTCTTC. The chain employs TRBV2 and TRBJ2-1; a weak D match, TRBD1 (6 bases). CDR3 length: 14 residues. V lost 7 bases, J lost 2 bases, and 12 bases lay in between. CDR1 is SNHLY and CDR2 is FYNNEI in the germline V gene.

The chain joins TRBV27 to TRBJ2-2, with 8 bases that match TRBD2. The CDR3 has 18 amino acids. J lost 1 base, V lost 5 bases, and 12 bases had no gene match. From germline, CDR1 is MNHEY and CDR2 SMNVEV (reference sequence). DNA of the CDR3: TGTGCCAGCAGTCCCTTGGGGGGTAGCGGGAAGAACACCGGGGAGCTGTTTTTT. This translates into CASSPLGGSGKNTGELFF.

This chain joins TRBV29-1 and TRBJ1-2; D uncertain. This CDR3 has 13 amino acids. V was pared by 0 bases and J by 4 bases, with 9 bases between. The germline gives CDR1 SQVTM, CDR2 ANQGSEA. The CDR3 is CSVEDGDSYGYTF. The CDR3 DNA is TGCAGCGTTGAAGACGGGGATAGCTATGGCTACACCTTC.

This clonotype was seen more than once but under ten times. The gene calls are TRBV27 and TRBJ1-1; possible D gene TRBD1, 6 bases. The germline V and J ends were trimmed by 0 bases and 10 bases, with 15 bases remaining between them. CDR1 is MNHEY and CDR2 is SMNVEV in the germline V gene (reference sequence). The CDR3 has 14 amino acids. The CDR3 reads CASSLSRGAGVAFF. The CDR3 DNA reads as TGTGCCAGCAGTTTATCCCGGGGGGCCGGGGTAGCTTTCTTT.

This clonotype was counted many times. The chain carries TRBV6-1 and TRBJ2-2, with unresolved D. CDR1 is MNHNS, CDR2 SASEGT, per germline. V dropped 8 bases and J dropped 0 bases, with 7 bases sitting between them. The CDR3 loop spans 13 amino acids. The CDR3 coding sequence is TGTGCCAGCCGCCTTTCGAACACCGGGGAGCTGTTTTTT. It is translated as CASRLSNTGELFF.

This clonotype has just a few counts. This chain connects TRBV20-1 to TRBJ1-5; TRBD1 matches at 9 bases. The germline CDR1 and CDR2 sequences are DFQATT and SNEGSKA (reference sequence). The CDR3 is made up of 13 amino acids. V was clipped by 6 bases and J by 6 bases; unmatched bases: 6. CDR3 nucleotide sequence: TGCAGTGCCGGCACAGGGGGCGGTCAGCCCCAGCATTTT. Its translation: CSAGTGGGQPQHF.

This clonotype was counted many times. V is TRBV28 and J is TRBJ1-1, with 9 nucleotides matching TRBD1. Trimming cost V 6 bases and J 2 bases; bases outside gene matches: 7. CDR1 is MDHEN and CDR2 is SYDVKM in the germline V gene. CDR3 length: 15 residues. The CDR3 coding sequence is TGTGCCAGCAGCGGCGCGGGACAGGGTAACACTGAAGCTTTCTTT. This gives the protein CASSGAGQGNTEAFF.

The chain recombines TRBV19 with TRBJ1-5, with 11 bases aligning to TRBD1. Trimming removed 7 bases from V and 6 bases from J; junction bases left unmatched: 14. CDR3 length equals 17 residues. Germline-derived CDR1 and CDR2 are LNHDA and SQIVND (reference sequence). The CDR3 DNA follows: TGTGCCAGTACGAGAATCATGGGACAGGGGGGATTTCAGCCCCAGCATTTT. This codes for CASTRIMGQGGFQPQHF.

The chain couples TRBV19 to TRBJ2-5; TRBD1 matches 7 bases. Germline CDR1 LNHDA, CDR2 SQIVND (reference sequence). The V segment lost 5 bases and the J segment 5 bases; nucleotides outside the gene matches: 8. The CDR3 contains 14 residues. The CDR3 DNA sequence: TGTGCCAGTAGTCCCGGACAGGAGATGGAGACCCAGTACTTC. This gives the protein CASSPGQEMETQYF. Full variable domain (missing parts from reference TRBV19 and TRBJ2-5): DGGITQSPKYLFRKEGQNVTLSCEQNLNHDAMYWYRQDPGQGLRLIYYSQIVNDFQKGDIAEGYSVSREKKESFPLTVTSAQKNPTAFYLCASSPGQEMETQYFGPGTRLLVL.

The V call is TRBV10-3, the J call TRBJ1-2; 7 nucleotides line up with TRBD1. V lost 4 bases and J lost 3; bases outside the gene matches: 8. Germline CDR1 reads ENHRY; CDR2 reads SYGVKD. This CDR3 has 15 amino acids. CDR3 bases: TGTGCCATCAGTGCCGGAAGGGGGCGCGACTATGGCTACACCTTC. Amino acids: CAISAGRGRDYGYTF.

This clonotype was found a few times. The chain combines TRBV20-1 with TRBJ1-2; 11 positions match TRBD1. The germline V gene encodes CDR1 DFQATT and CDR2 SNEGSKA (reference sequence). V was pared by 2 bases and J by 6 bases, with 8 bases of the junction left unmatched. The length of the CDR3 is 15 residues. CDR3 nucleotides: TGCAGTGCTAGATCTATTGGACAGGGGGCTGATGGCTACACCTTC. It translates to CSARSIGQGADGYTF.

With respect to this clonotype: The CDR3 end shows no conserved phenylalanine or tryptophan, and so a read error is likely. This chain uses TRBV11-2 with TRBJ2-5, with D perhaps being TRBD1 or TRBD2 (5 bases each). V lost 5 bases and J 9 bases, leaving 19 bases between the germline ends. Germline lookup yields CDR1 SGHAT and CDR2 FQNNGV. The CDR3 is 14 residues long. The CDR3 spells CASSRDGTSEAQYS. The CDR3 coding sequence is TGTGCCAGCAGCCGGGACGGAACTTCGGAGGCCCAGTACTCC.

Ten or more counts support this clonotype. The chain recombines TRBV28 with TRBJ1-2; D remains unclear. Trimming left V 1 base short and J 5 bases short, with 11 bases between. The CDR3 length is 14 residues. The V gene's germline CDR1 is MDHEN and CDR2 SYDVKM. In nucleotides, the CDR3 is TGTGCCAGCAGTTTATTTGAGGGTACTTATGGCTACACCTTC. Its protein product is CASSLFEGTYGYTF.

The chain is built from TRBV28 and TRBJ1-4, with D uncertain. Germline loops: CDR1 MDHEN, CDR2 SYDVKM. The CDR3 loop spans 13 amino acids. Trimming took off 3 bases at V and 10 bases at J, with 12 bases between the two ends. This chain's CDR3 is CASSFSRAGKLFF. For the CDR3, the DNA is TGTGCCAGCAGTTTTTCGAGGGCGGGAAAACTGTTTTTT.

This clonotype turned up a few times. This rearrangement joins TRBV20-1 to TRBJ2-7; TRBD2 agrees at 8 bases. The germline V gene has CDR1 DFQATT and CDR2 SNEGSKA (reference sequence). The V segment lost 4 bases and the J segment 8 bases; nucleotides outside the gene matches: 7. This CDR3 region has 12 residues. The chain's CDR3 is CSAIWASGQQYF. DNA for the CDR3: TGCAGTGCTATTTGGGCTAGCGGGCAGCAGTACTTC.

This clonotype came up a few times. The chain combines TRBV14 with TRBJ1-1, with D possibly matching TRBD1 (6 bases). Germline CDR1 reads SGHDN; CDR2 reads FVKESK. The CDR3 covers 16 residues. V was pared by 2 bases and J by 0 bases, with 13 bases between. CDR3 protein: CASSQLTGTLNTEAFF. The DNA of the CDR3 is TGTGCCAGCAGCCAATTAACCGGGACACTGAACACTGAAGCTTTCTTT.

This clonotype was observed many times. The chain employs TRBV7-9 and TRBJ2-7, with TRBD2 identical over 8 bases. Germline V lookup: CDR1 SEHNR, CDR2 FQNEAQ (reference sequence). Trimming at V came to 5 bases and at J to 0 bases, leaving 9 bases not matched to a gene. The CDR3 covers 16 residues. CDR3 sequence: CASSIRGGRSSYEQYF. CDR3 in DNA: TGTGCCAGCAGCATCAGGGGCGGGAGGTCCTCCTACGAGCAGTACTTC.

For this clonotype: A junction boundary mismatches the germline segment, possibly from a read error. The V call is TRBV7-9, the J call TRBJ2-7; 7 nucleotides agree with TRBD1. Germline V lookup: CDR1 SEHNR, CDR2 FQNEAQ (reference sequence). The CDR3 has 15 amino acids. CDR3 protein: CAGSSNRDSSYEQYF. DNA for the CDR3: TGTGCCGGCAGCTCCAACAGGGACAGCTCCTACGAGCAGTACTTC.

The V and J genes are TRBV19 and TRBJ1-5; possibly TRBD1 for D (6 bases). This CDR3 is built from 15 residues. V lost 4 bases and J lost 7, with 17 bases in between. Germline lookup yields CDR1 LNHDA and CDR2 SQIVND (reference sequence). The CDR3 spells CASSTNTGFGQPQHF. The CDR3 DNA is TGTGCCAGTAGTACTAATACAGGGTTTGGGCAGCCCCAGCATTTT.

The CDR3, as DNA: TGTGCCAGCAGCGATATGGGGGACACTGAAGCTTTCTTT. This codes for CASSDMGDTEAFF. The chain employs TRBV5-5 and TRBJ1-1, with D perhaps matching TRBD1 (5 bases). Germline V gene data show CDR1 as SGHKS and CDR2 as YYEKEE (reference sequence). Trimming stripped 4 bases from V and 3 bases from J, with 10 bases between. The CDR3 runs 13 residues.

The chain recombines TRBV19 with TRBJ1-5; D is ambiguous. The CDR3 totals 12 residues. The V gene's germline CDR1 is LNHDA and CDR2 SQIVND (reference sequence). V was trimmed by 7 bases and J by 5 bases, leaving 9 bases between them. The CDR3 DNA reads TGTGCCAGTAAGGACGGATATCAGCCCCAGCATTTT. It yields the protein CASKDGYQPQHF.